A selection of T cell receptor beta chains follows, all from one sample in a study of cytomegalovirus exposure and HLA in healthy donors. Sequenced by immunoSEQ multiplex PCR; TCRdb stores in-frame clones only, minus some. This sample has 250,000 or so clones, with about 83% found just once. Input material: PBMCs. Every receptor here comes from a human donor in good health. Each CDR3 is given with its conserved first and last residue. D genes are given only for firm matches. Clone size appears in some rows only: once, few, many, or a class for an expanded clone.

J gene: TRBJ1-2
V gene: TRBV5-4
D gene: .
clone size: .
CDR3 protein: CASRLDSSSFGGYTF
CDR3 DNA: TGTGCCAGCAGACTCGACAGTTCCTCTTTCGGTGGCTACACCTTC

J gene: TRBJ2-7
V gene: TRBV11-2
D gene: TRBD2
clone size: once
CDR3 protein: CASSSSSWTSGRYEQYF
CDR3 DNA: TGTGCCAGCAGCTCGTCCAGTTGGACTAGCGGGAGGTACGAGCAGTACTTC

J gene: TRBJ2-1
V gene: TRBV19
D gene: .
clone size: .
CDR3 protein: CASSISAATSYNEQFF
CDR3 DNA: TGTGCCAGTAGTATCTCGGCGGCTACCTCTTACAATGAGCAGTTCTTC

J gene: TRBJ2-3
V gene: TRBV21-1
D gene: .
clone size: .
CDR3 protein: CASSSAKQGVWGQGGTDTQYF
CDR3 DNA: TGTGCCAGCAGCTCCGCAAAGCAAGGGGTTTGGGGACAGGGGGGGACAGATACGCAGTATTTT

J gene: TRBJ2-7
V gene: TRBV2
D gene: TRBD2
clone size: .
CDR3 protein: CASTGTSPYEQYF
CDR3 DNA: TGTGCCAGCACCGGGACTAGTCCGTACGAGCAGTACTTC

J gene: TRBJ2-1
V gene: TRBV7-3
D gene: TRBD2
clone size: .
CDR3 protein: CASSLTPGLAGRNEQFF
CDR3 DNA: TGTGCCAGCAGCTTAACCCCAGGACTAGCGGGACGCAATGAGCAGTTCTTC

J gene: TRBJ1-2
V gene: TRBV5-1
D gene: TRBD1
clone size: .
CDR3 protein: CASSLDRENYGYTF
CDR3 DNA: TGCGCCAGCAGCTTAGACAGGGAGAACTATGGCTACACCTTC

J gene: TRBJ2-5
V gene: TRBV7-9
D gene: TRBD1
clone size: .
CDR3 protein: CATAEGTGRKTQYF
CDR3 DNA: TGTGCCACAGCGGAGGGGACAGGGCGCAAGACCCAGTACTTC

J gene: TRBJ2-1
V gene: TRBV5-1
D gene: .
clone size: .
CDR3 protein: CASSFQTGGVRGEQFF
CDR3 DNA: TGCGCCAGCAGCTTTCAGACAGGTGGAGTCCGGGGAGAGCAGTTCTTC

J gene: TRBJ2-1
V gene: TRBV4-1
D gene: TRBD2
clone size: .
CDR3 protein: CASSTSGLGYNEQFF
CDR3 DNA: TGCGCCAGCAGCACTAGCGGGTTGGGATACAATGAGCAGTTCTTC

J gene: TRBJ2-5
V gene: TRBV7-6
D gene: TRBD2
clone size: .
CDR3 protein: CASSLLNLVAGEPETQYF
CDR3 DNA: TGTGCCAGCAGCCTTCTAAACTTGGTAGCGGGAGAACCGGAGACCCAGTACTTC

J gene: TRBJ2-7
V gene: TRBV28
D gene: TRBD2
clone size: .
CDR3 protein: CASRPSGATFYEQYF
CDR3 DNA: TGTGCCAGCAGACCTAGCGGGGCTACCTTCTACGAGCAGTACTTC

J gene: TRBJ2-7
V gene: TRBV5-1
D gene: TRBD2
clone size: .
CDR3 protein: CASSLTSGKSYEQYF
CDR3 DNA: TGCGCCAGCAGCTTAACTAGCGGGAAGAGTTACGAGCAGTACTTC

J gene: TRBJ1-2
V gene: TRBV4-3
D gene: .
clone size: .
CDR3 protein: CASSRTGNYGYTF
CDR3 DNA: TGCGCCAGCAGCCGCACCGGGAACTATGGCTACACCTTC

J gene: TRBJ1-1
V gene: TRBV10-1
D gene: TRBD1
clone size: .
CDR3 protein: CASSDRPEVTGSAEAFF
CDR3 DNA: TGCGCCAGCAGTGATCGGCCCGAAGTGACAGGGTCCGCTGAAGCTTTCTTT

J gene: TRBJ2-4
V gene: TRBV11-3
D gene: TRBD1
clone size: .
CDR3 protein: CASSPNRGAENIQYF
CDR3 DNA: TGTGCCAGCAGCCCCAACAGGGGGGCGGAAAACATTCAGTACTTC

J gene: TRBJ2-1
V gene: TRBV5-1
D gene: TRBD1
clone size: .
CDR3 protein: CASRTGEEYNEQFF
CDR3 DNA: TGCGCCAGCCGGACAGGGGAAGAGTACAATGAGCAGTTCTTC

J gene: TRBJ2-5
V gene: TRBV11-3
D gene: TRBD2
clone size: .
CDR3 protein: CASSSSGDRQETQYF
CDR3 DNA: TGTGCCAGCAGTTCCAGCGGGGACCGCCAAGAGACCCAGTACTTC

J gene: TRBJ2-1
V gene: TRBV5-1
D gene: TRBD2
clone size: .
CDR3 protein: CASSISGSPYNEQFF
CDR3 DNA: TGCGCCAGCAGCATTAGCGGGAGCCCTTACAATGAGCAGTTCTTC

J gene: TRBJ1-5
V gene: TRBV5-1
D gene: TRBD1
clone size: few
CDR3 protein: CASSPGTGGNQPQHF
CDR3 DNA: TGCGCCAGCAGCCCGGGGACAGGGGGGAATCAGCCCCAGCATTTT

J gene: TRBJ2-7
V gene: TRBV13
D gene: .
clone size: .
CDR3 protein: CASSLTGEGEQYF
CDR3 DNA: TGTGCCAGCAGCTTGACGGGGGAAGGCGAGCAGTACTTC

J gene: TRBJ1-2
V gene: TRBV7-9
D gene: TRBD1
clone size: .
CDR3 protein: CASSLTQGDSYGYTF
CDR3 DNA: TGTGCCAGCAGCTTAACACAAGGGGACAGCTATGGCTACACCTTT

J gene: TRBJ2-5
V gene: TRBV6-1
D gene: TRBD2
clone size: .
CDR3 protein: CASRDAGGKETQYF
CDR3 DNA: TGTGCCAGCAGAGACGCCGGGGGGAAAGAGACCCAGTACTTC

J gene: TRBJ2-7
V gene: TRBV5-4
D gene: .
clone size: .
CDR3 protein: CASSRVQSYEQYF
CDR3 DNA: TGTGCCAGCAGCAGAGTACAGTCCTACGAGCAGTACTTC

J gene: TRBJ2-1
V gene: TRBV5-4
D gene: TRBD2
clone size: .
CDR3 protein: CASNLGLAGEEVHSYNEQFF
CDR3 DNA: TGTGCCAGCAACTTGGGACTAGCGGGTGAAGAGGTCCATTCCTACAATGAGCAGTTCTTC

J gene: TRBJ2-3
V gene: TRBV27
D gene: .
clone size: .
CDR3 protein: CASSLSNRITDTQYF
CDR3 DNA: TGTGCCAGCAGTTTATCGAACAGGATCACAGATACGCAGTATTTT

J gene: TRBJ2-5
V gene: TRBV9
D gene: .
clone size: .
CDR3 protein: CASSVEAGFQETQYF
CDR3 DNA: TGTGCCAGCAGCGTAGAAGCGGGTTTTCAAGAGACCCAGTACTTC

J gene: TRBJ2-1
V gene: TRBV30
D gene: .
clone size: .
CDR3 protein: CAWPTEGRLGGGHEQFF
CDR3 DNA: TGTGCCTGGCCAACCGAGGGGAGGCTGGGAGGGGGGCATGAGCAGTTCTTC

J gene: TRBJ1-1
V gene: TRBV18
D gene: TRBD1
clone size: .
CDR3 protein: CASSPMGTGEDTEAFF
CDR3 DNA: TGTGCCAGCTCACCAATGGGCACAGGGGAAGACACTGAAGCTTTCTTT

J gene: TRBJ2-7
V gene: TRBV6-5
D gene: TRBD1
clone size: .
CDR3 protein: CASSLTGVYEQYF
CDR3 DNA: TGTGCCAGCAGTTTGACAGGGGTCTACGAGCAGTACTTC

J gene: TRBJ2-7
V gene: TRBV19
D gene: .
clone size: .
CDR3 protein: CASSRDGSYEQYF
CDR3 DNA: TGTGCCAGTAGTAGAGACGGCTCCTACGAGCAGTACTTC

J gene: TRBJ2-1
V gene: TRBV28
D gene: TRBD2
clone size: .
CDR3 protein: CASGKTSGVYNEQFF
CDR3 DNA: TGTGCCAGCGGAAAAACTAGCGGGGTATACAATGAGCAGTTCTTC

J gene: TRBJ1-5
V gene: TRBV19
D gene: TRBD1
clone size: .
CDR3 protein: CASSAGTGAIFSNQPQHF
CDR3 DNA: TGTGCCAGTAGTGCGGGGACAGGGGCCATCTTTAGCAATCAGCCCCAGCATTTT

J gene: TRBJ2-3
V gene: TRBV27
D gene: TRBD2
clone size: .
CDR3 protein: CASSKQLAGEGDTQYF
CDR3 DNA: TGTGCCAGCAGTAAGCAACTAGCGGGAGAGGGAGATACGCAGTATTTT

J gene: TRBJ2-5
V gene: TRBV19
D gene: .
clone size: .
CDR3 protein: CASSFDRQETQYF
CDR3 DNA: TGTGCCAGTAGCTTCGACAGACAAGAGACCCAGTACTTC

J gene: TRBJ2-7
V gene: TRBV7-2
D gene: TRBD2
clone size: .
CDR3 protein: CASSRGGAGGRYEQYF
CDR3 DNA: TGTGCCAGCAGCCGGGGGGGCGCGGGAGGGCGCTACGAGCAGTACTTC

J gene: TRBJ2-3
V gene: TRBV2
D gene: TRBD2
clone size: .
CDR3 protein: CASRAGVGTDTQYF
CDR3 DNA: TGTGCCAGCAGGGCGGGGGTGGGCACAGATACGCAGTATTTT

J gene: TRBJ2-5
V gene: TRBV7-6
D gene: .
clone size: .
CDR3 protein: CASSLEARGRETQYF
CDR3 DNA: TGTGCCAGCAGCTTAGAAGCCCGAGGGAGAGAGACCCAGTACTTC

J gene: TRBJ1-3
V gene: TRBV6-5
D gene: TRBD1
clone size: .
CDR3 protein: CASSYSGQGAGNTIYF
CDR3 DNA: TGTGCCAGCAGTTACTCCGGACAGGGGGCCGGAAACACCATATATTTT

J gene: TRBJ2-7
V gene: TRBV11-2
D gene: TRBD1
clone size: .
CDR3 protein: CASSFPGQRYEQYF
CDR3 DNA: TGTGCCAGCAGCTTTCCGGGACAGCGCTACGAGCAGTACTTC

J gene: TRBJ1-2
V gene: TRBV18
D gene: TRBD1
clone size: .
CDR3 protein: CASSADRIANYGYTF
CDR3 DNA: TGTGCCAGCTCAGCGGACAGGATAGCTAACTATGGCTACACCTTC

J gene: TRBJ1-5
V gene: TRBV4-1
D gene: .
clone size: .
CDR3 protein: CASSTGGDQPQHF
CDR3 DNA: TGCGCCAGCAGCACAGGTGGAGATCAGCCCCAGCATTTT

J gene: TRBJ2-7
V gene: TRBV4-1
D gene: TRBD2
clone size: .
CDR3 protein: CASSQDYRGTSGRPGEQYF
CDR3 DNA: TGCGCCAGCAGCCAAGATTACAGAGGGACTAGCGGGAGGCCTGGAGAGCAGTACTTC

J gene: TRBJ2-4
V gene: TRBV18
D gene: .
clone size: .
CDR3 protein: CASSPERVAKNIQYF
CDR3 DNA: TGTGCCAGCTCACCAGAGCGAGTAGCCAAAAACATTCAGTACTTC

J gene: TRBJ1-2
V gene: TRBV7-9
D gene: TRBD1
clone size: .
CDR3 protein: CASSRFGQGAYGYTF
CDR3 DNA: TGTGCCAGCAGCAGATTCGGACAGGGGGCTTATGGCTACACCTTC

J gene: TRBJ2-2
V gene: TRBV4-1
D gene: TRBD1
clone size: .
CDR3 protein: CASSQDENRGATGELFF
CDR3 DNA: TGCGCCAGCAGCCAAGATGAGAACAGGGGGGCGACCGGGGAGCTGTTTTTT

J gene: TRBJ1-5
V gene: TRBV10-3
D gene: TRBD1
clone size: .
CDR3 protein: CAIGPGQGEGQPQHF
CDR3 DNA: TGTGCCATCGGTCCGGGACAGGGAGAAGGGCAGCCCCAGCATTTT